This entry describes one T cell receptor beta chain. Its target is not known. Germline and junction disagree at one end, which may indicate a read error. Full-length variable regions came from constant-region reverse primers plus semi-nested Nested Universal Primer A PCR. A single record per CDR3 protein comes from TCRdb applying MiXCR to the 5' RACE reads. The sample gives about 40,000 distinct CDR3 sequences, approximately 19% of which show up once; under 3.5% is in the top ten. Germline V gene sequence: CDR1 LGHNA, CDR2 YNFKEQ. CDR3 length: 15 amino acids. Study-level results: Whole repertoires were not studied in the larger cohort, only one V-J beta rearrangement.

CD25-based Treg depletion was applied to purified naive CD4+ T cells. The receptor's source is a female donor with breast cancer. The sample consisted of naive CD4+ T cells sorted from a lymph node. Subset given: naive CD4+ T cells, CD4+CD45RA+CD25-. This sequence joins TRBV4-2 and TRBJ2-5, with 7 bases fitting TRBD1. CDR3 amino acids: CASSQVQGGRETQYF. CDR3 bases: TGTGCCAGTAGCCAAGTCCAAGGGGGCAGAGAGACCCAGTACTTC.